This entry lists 28 T cell receptor beta chains sequenced from one sample in a study of cytomegalovirus exposure and HLA in healthy donors. Researchers ran the PCR with 60 Vbeta and 13 Jbeta primers. The table came from immunoSEQ multiplex PCR; TCRdb's copy has only in-frame clones and leaves some out. The data show about 130,000 clones, over 65% seen once. Material: PBMCs. The source of these receptors is a man between 25 and 39 years old in good health and CMV-seropositive.

The chain uses TRBV7-9 and TRBJ1-4, with TRBD1 as a possible D gene (5 bases). V lost 5 bases to trimming and J lost 5 bases, with 12 bases between them. Looked up from germline, CDR1 is SEHNR and CDR2 is FQNEAQ (reference sequence). This CDR3 comprises 14 residues. CDR3 sequence: CASSRGTGNEKLFF. The CDR3 DNA is TGTGCCAGCAGCCGCGGGACGGGAAATGAAAAACTGTTTTTT.

This clone has a handful of counts. The CDR3 nucleotides read TGCGCCAGCAGTGAGAATCCAGCGGGAGATACCGGGGAGCTGTTTTTT. Its protein product is CASSENPAGDTGELFF. The chain couples TRBV10-1 to TRBJ2-2; 8 bases line up with TRBD2. The CDR3 runs to 16 residues. Germline CDR1 is WNHNN and CDR2 is SYGVQD (reference sequence). Unmatched junction bases numbered 7, after V lost 2 bases and J lost 5 bases.

The chain links TRBV5-6 to TRBJ2-7; TRBD2 aligns across 13 bases. J was trimmed by 7 bases and V by 2 bases; bases with no gene match: 6. The CDR3 extends over 15 amino acids. CDR1 is SGHDT, CDR2 YYEEEE, per germline. CDR3 nucleotide sequence: TGTGCCAGCAGCTTACTAGCGGGAGGGCCGTGGGAGCAGTACTTC. Its translation: CASSLLAGGPWEQYF.

The chain recombines TRBV30 with TRBJ2-1; 10 nucleotides agree with TRBD1. Trimming removed 2 bases from V and 6 bases from J; junction bases left unmatched: 4. The CDR3 has 14 amino acids. Looked up from germline, CDR1 is GTSNPN and CDR2 is SVGIG (reference sequence). CDR3 in amino acids: CAWSTGQGVNEQFF. The DNA of the CDR3 is TGTGCCTGGAGTACCGGACAGGGGGTCAATGAGCAGTTCTTC.

V and J are TRBV15 and TRBJ1-1; D is possibly TRBD1 (5 bases). In germline, CDR1 is LNHNV, CDR2 YYDKDF (reference sequence). V gave up 1 base and J gave up 3 bases, with 9 bases separating them. The length of the CDR3 is 14 residues. In nucleotides, the CDR3 is TGTGCCACCAGCAGAGTTGCAGGGCACACTGAAGCTTTCTTT. The encoded protein is CATSRVAGHTEAFF.

The CDR3 loop is CASSLVVSGNEQFF. CDR3 DNA sequence: TGTGCCAGCAGCTTAGTTGTTAGCGGCAATGAGCAGTTCTTC. V usage is TRBV7-6 and J usage is TRBJ2-1; TRBD2 might be the D (6 bases). CDR1 and CDR2 from the germline V gene are SGHVS and FNYEAQ. The V end was cut by 1 base, the J end by 6 bases, with 10 bases between. CDR3 size: 14 residues.

The V and J genes are TRBV7-2 and TRBJ2-1; 7 bases match TRBD2. CDR1 and CDR2 (germline): SGHTA, FQGNSA. Trimming at V came to 1 base and at J to 3 bases, leaving 3 bases not matched to a gene. This CDR3 region has 15 residues. CDR3 sequence: CASSLVSGHYNEQFF. DNA of the CDR3: TGTGCCAGCAGCTTAGTTAGCGGGCACTACAATGAGCAGTTCTTC.

The genes are TRBV7-8 and TRBJ2-3, with 7 nucleotides matching TRBD1. The germline gives CDR1 SGHVS, CDR2 FQNEAQ. J gave up 3 bases and V 1 base, and 7 bases lay outside the gene matches. The CDR3 extends over 16 amino acids. CDR3 sequence reads: CASSLVRGRGTDTQYF. The CDR3 DNA reads as TGTGCCAGCAGCTTAGTTAGGGGGCGCGGAACAGATACGCAGTATTTT.

The chain has TRBV28 and TRBJ1-2; 11 nucleotides align to TRBD1. CDR3 length: 14 residues. With V trimmed by 9 bases and J by 5 bases, 8 bases remained unmatched. Germline V gene lookup returns CDR1 MDHEN and CDR2 SYDVKM. DNA for the CDR3: TGTGCCAGTAGAGGACAGGGGGCGACGTATGGCTACACCTTC. Residues: CASRGQGATYGYTF.

This rearrangement joins TRBV6-5 to TRBJ2-5; TRBD2 matches 7 bases. The germline CDR1 and CDR2 sequences are MNHEY and SVGAGI. V gave up 3 bases and J gave up 5 bases; unmatched junction bases: 12. CDR3 length: 16 amino acids. CDR3 nucleotides: TGTGCCAGCAGTTATTGGAGCGGGGAAGGTCGCGAGACCCAGTACTTC. It is translated as CASSYWSGEGRETQYF.

The chain carries TRBV21-1 and TRBJ2-1; the D call TRBD1 from the table was never checked on the DNA. TRBV21-1 corresponds to a pseudogene. This CDR3 has 17 residues. The CDR3 region is CASSKFPQDRARDEQFF. For the CDR3, the DNA is TGTGCCAGCAGCAAATTCCCCCAGGACAGGGCGAGGGATGAGCAGTTCTTC.

This clone appeared once. The junction shows a germline mismatch at one end, possibly a read error. This sequence joins TRBV7-8 and TRBJ2-5, with D perhaps matching TRBD2 (5 bases). The DNA end is more similar to TRBJ2-7, so the J call may be wrong. The germline V gene encodes CDR1 SGHVS and CDR2 FQNEAQ. This CDR3 region has 12 residues. CDR3: CASSLGSYEQYF. As DNA, the CDR3 is TGTGCCAGCAGTTTAGGGAGCTACGAGCAGTACTTC.

This clone was detected a few times. Other DNA variants within this sample encode the same CDR3. The chain uses TRBV9 and TRBJ2-1; 11 positions agree with TRBD2. Germline CDR1 and CDR2: SGDLS and YYNGEE. The CDR3 runs to 15 residues. V trimming: 4 bases; J trimming: 2 bases; junction bases outside the gene matches: 2. CDR3 nucleotides: TGTGCCAGCAGCCCGGGACTAGCGGCCTACAATGAGCAGTTCTTC. The encoded protein is CASSPGLAAYNEQFF.

The chain uses TRBV2 and TRBJ2-1, with TRBD2 matching 13 bases. J gave up 4 bases and V 6 bases, and 0 bases lay outside the gene matches. The germline CDR1 and CDR2 sequences are SNHLY and FYNNEI. This CDR3 contains 14 residues. CDR3 in DNA: TGTGCCAGCAGGGGACTAGCGGGATACAATGAGCAGTTCTTC. This sequence encodes CASRGLAGYNEQFF. The whole variable domain, remainder taken from reference TRBV2 and TRBJ2-1, is EPEVTQTPSHQVTQMGQEVILRCVPISNHLYFYWYRQILGQKVEFLVSFYNNEISEKSEIFDDQFSVERPDGSNFTLKIRSTKLEDSAMYFCASRGLAGYNEQFFGPGTRLTVL.

This chain links TRBV7-6 with TRBJ2-1; D may be TRBD2 (5 bases). V was cut by 1 base and J by 4 bases, with 14 bases left in between. The V gene's germline CDR1 is SGHVS and CDR2 FNYEAQ. The CDR3 contains 16 residues. The CDR3 DNA is TGTGCCAGCAGCTTAGAAGTGGCGGGTTCATACAATGAGCAGTTCTTC. Translated: CASSLEVAGSYNEQFF.

The gene calls are TRBV10-3 and TRBJ2-7; D is possibly TRBD2 (7 bases). There are 14 residues in the CDR3. V lost 9 bases and J 2 bases, leaving 17 bases between the germline ends. Per germline, CDR1 ENHRY and CDR2 SYGVKD. For the CDR3, the DNA is TGTGCCATTGCTAGCGGAGGGGGGACCTACGAGCAGTACTTC. The encoded protein is CAIASGGGTYEQYF.

This clone was detected only once. The chain recombines TRBV10-1 with TRBJ2-1; 8 nucleotides line up with TRBD2. V dropped 4 bases and J dropped 0; count of bases not matched to a gene: 2. CDR3 size: 15 residues. From germline, CDR1 is WNHNN and CDR2 SYGVQD (reference sequence). The CDR3 nucleotides are TGCGCCAGCAGTGGGGGGACTAGCTCCTACAATGAGCAGTTCTTC. Its translation is CASSGGTSSYNEQFF.

This clone was seen a few times. This chain links TRBV9 with TRBJ1-3; D might be TRBD1 (5 bases). The V gene's germline CDR1 is SGDLS and CDR2 YYNGEE. The CDR3 has 14 residues. V was shortened by 4 bases and J by 2 bases, with 10 bases between the two germline ends. For the CDR3, the DNA is TGTGCCAGCAGCATCAGGGCGGCTGGAAACACCATATATTTT. Translated, it gives CASSIRAAGNTIYF.

The chain joins TRBV13 to TRBJ2-5, with D possibly matching TRBD2 (6 bases). CDR3 length: 13 residues. Deletions cut 5 bases from V and 7 bases from J, with 14 bases between. Germline CDR1 reads PRHDT; CDR2 reads FYEKMQ (reference sequence). CDR3 protein: CASSQVGRGTQYF. In DNA form, the CDR3 reads TGTGCCAGCAGCCAAGTAGGGCGGGGGACCCAGTACTTC.

Turning to this clone: The sample has other DNA sequences that encode this CDR3 too. J is TRBJ2-7 and V is TRBV5-6, with TRBD2 matching 7 bases. With V trimmed by 0 bases and J by 6 bases, 0 bases remained unmatched. Germline CDR1 and CDR2: SGHDT and YYEEEE. The CDR3 consists of 12 residues. DNA of the CDR3: TGTGCCAGCAGCTTGGGGGGGGGCGAGCAGTACTTC. It specifies CASSLGGGEQYF.

This clone was observed a single time. The chain joins TRBV19 to TRBJ2-7; TRBD2 matches at 11 bases. The germline gives CDR1 LNHDA, CDR2 SQIVND (reference sequence). CDR3 length: 14 residues. V gave up 6 bases and J gave up 2 bases; unmatched junction bases: 3. CDR3 in amino acids: CASRVTSGAYEQYF. The CDR3 bases are TGTGCCAGTAGGGTGACTAGCGGGGCCTACGAGCAGTACTTC.

The CDR3 protein is CASRDTQTTYGYTF. The CDR3 DNA reads as TGCGCCAGTAGGGACACACAAACAACTTATGGCTACACCTTC. The rearrangement uses TRBV5-1 and TRBJ1-2; TRBD1 might be the D (6 bases). V lost 8 bases, J lost 5 bases, and 19 bases lay in between. Germline values: CDR1 SGHRS, CDR2 YFSETQ. The CDR3 extends over 14 amino acids.

The V and J genes are TRBV6-1 and TRBJ2-1; TRBD1 aligns across 8 bases. The CDR3 is 16 amino acids. From germline, CDR1 is MNHNS and CDR2 SASEGT. The junction had 7 bases not matched to a gene; V was cut back by 3 bases and J by 3 bases. The CDR3 sequence: CASSDSRTGNYNEQFF. The CDR3 region has the DNA TGTGCCAGCAGTGATAGTCGGACAGGGAACTACAATGAGCAGTTCTTC.

The chain carries TRBV7-9 and TRBJ2-1; D perhaps matches TRBD1 (6 bases). The CDR3 is 15 residues long. V was trimmed by 5 bases and J by 8 bases, leaving 19 bases between them. Looked up from germline, CDR1 is SEHNR and CDR2 is FQNEAQ (reference sequence). This chain's CDR3 is CASSVDPGVGDEQFF. For the CDR3, the DNA is TGTGCCAGCAGCGTAGATCCAGGGGTTGGCGATGAGCAGTTCTTC.

The CDR3 DNA follows: TGCGCCAGCAGCCTAAGTACAGGGGGCACTGAAGCTTTCTTT. Its protein product is CASSLSTGGTEAFF. The chain is built from TRBV4-3 and TRBJ1-1; TRBD1 matches at 8 bases. The V segment lost 4 bases and the J segment 4 bases; nucleotides outside the gene matches: 5. Germline CDR1 and CDR2: LGHNA and YSLEER. The CDR3 runs 14 residues.

This sequence joins TRBV4-1 and TRBJ2-2, with 9 nucleotides matching TRBD2. The CDR3 consists of 17 residues. J gave up 8 bases and V 0 bases, and 10 bases lay outside the gene matches. Germline loops: CDR1 MGHRA, CDR2 YSYEKL. CDR3 nucleotides: TGCGCCAGCAGCCAAGATCCATGGCGGGAGGGCCTGGGGGAGCTGTTTTTT. Residues: CASSQDPWREGLGELFF.

The chain couples TRBV15 to TRBJ1-1; TRBD1 aligns across 7 bases. The CDR3 spans 16 residues. Germline V lookup: CDR1 LNHNV, CDR2 YYDKDF (reference sequence). The V gene end was trimmed by 0 bases and the J gene end by 6 bases; junction bases not matched to a gene: 10. The CDR3 region has the DNA TGTGCCACCAGCAGAGATAGGACAGGCGTTATCGCTGAAGCTTTCTTT. Amino acid sequence: CATSRDRTGVIAEAFF. The variable domain in full, with the rest retrieved from reference TRBV15 and TRBJ1-1, is DAMVIQNPRYQVTQFGKPVTLSCSQTLNHNVMYWYQQKSSQAPKLLFHYYDKDFNNEADTPDNFQSRRPNTSFCFLDIRSPGLGDTAMYLCATSRDRTGVIAEAFFGQGTRLTVV.

This clone showed up just a few times. The V gene is TRBV29-1, the J gene TRBJ2-6, with no clear D. V lost 5 bases and J 0 bases, leaving 11 bases between the germline ends. The germline V gene encodes CDR1 SQVTM and CDR2 ANQGSEA. The CDR3 runs to 15 residues. CDR3 residues: CSVRVVYSGANVLTF. CDR3 bases: TGCAGCGTTCGAGTTGTGTACTCTGGGGCCAACGTCCTGACTTTC.